This entry lists 27 T cell receptor beta chains sequenced from one sample in a study of T-cell memory formation after mild COVID-19. Using its own MiXCR run on the 5' RACE reads, TCRdb lists one record per CDR3 protein. In the table there are under 200,000 distinct CDR3 sequences, 11% of which are singletons. Sequenced sample: PBMCs or a T cell subset sorted from them (not recorded which). The receptor source for this set is a man younger than 35 who had mild COVID-19 (a few samples of this study predate the infection). Cell type and time point are not known.

The gene calls are TRBV7-2 and TRBJ2-3, with a weak D call TRBD2 (5 bases). This CDR3 is built from 17 residues. The V end was cut by 1 base, the J end by 1 base, with 15 bases between. Looked up from germline, CDR1 is SGHTA and CDR2 is FQGNSA. The CDR3: CASSLGTAGLGTDTQYF. In DNA form, the CDR3 reads TGTGCCAGCAGCTTAGGTACTGCGGGCCTGGGCACAGATACGCAGTATTTT.

The chain recombines TRBV11-2 with TRBJ1-6, with no clear D. CDR1 is SGHAT, CDR2 FQNNGV, per germline. CDR3 size: 16 residues. V was cut by 5 bases and J by 2 bases, with 13 bases left in between. Written as DNA, the CDR3 is TGTGCCAGCAGCCTACACGAAGGTGCCTATAATTCACCCCTCCACTTT. Translating gives CASSLHEGAYNSPLHF.

CDR3 sequence (DNA): TGTGCCAGCAGCTTCCATCGGGAATCAGATACGCAGTATTTT. Translation gives CASSFHRESDTQYF. The J gene is TRBJ2-3, the V gene TRBV7-3; TRBD2 might be the D (5 bases). The CDR3 spans 14 residues. Germline V gives CDR1 SGHTA, CDR2 FQGTGA. Trimming pared 3 bases from V and 4 bases from J, leaving 11 bases between.

There are many counts of this clonotype. The chain carries TRBV5-1 and TRBJ1-3; possible D gene TRBD1, 5 bases. The CDR3 has 17 residues. Trimming stripped 3 bases from V and 0 bases from J, with 16 bases between. CDR1 is SGHRS, CDR2 YFSETQ, per germline. The CDR3 here is CASSWDRGQPSGNTIYF. The CDR3 DNA reads TGCGCCAGCAGCTGGGACCGGGGCCAACCCTCTGGAAACACCATATATTTT.

In its sample, this clonotype was seen a few times. The rearrangement joins TRBV4-2 to TRBJ2-7, with D unresolved. This CDR3 region has 12 residues. V lost 0 bases and J lost 2, with 2 bases in between. The V gene's germline CDR1 is LGHNA and CDR2 YNFKEQ. Here the CDR3 DNA reads TGTGCCAGCAGCCAAGATCCCTACGAGCAGTACGTC. It translates to CASSQDPYEQYV.

This clonotype showed up many times. This chain joins TRBV5-1 and TRBJ2-1, with TRBD2 identical over 9 bases. CDR3 length: 15 residues. Looked up from germline, CDR1 is SGHRS and CDR2 is YFSETQ. The trim removed 0 bases at V and 7 bases at J, leaving 5 bases unmatched. CDR3 sequence: CASSLELAGVNEQFF. The CDR3 DNA reads TGCGCCAGCAGCTTGGAATTAGCGGGGGTAAATGAGCAGTTCTTC.

V is TRBV20-1 and J is TRBJ1-1, with D tentatively TRBD1 (5 bases). V lost 0 bases to trimming and J lost 7 bases, with 18 bases between them. Germline V CDR1 and CDR2: DFQATT, SNEGSKA (reference sequence). The length of the CDR3 is 15 residues. CDR3 region: CSARDLGGAEFEAFF. In nucleotides, the CDR3 is TGCAGTGCTAGAGACCTTGGAGGGGCAGAATTTGAAGCTTTCTTT.

The chain links TRBV24-1 to TRBJ1-5; the D is unclear. This CDR3 contains 12 residues. Germline CDR1 and CDR2: KGHDR and SFDVKD. Trimming pared 7 bases from V and 0 bases from J, leaving 3 bases between. CDR3 loop: CATSDSNQPQHF. CDR3 nucleotides: TGTGCCACCAGCGATAGCAATCAGCCCCAGCATTTT.

The chain uses TRBV5-4 and TRBJ2-3; 12 bases map to TRBD2. Germline V gene lookup returns CDR1 SGHNT and CDR2 YYREEE (reference sequence). This CDR3 contains 15 residues. With V trimmed by 3 bases and J by 7 bases, 6 bases remained unmatched. CDR3 nucleotide sequence: TGTGCCAGCAGCTCTAGCGGGGGGGACGGGTATACGCAGTATTTT. It codes for CASSSSGGDGYTQYF.

This clonotype was observed at least ten times. This chain joins TRBV18 and TRBJ1-2, with D tentatively TRBD1 (6 bases). Trimming left V 0 bases short and J 7 bases short, with 15 bases between. Germline V gene sequence: CDR1 KGHSH, CDR2 LQKENI. The CDR3 loop spans 15 amino acids. This CDR3 is CASSPPGQTRSGYTF. The CDR3, as DNA: TGTGCCAGCTCACCACCGGGACAAACTAGGAGTGGCTACACCTTC. The full variable domain, rest sourced from reference TRBV18 and TRBJ1-2, is NAGVMQNPRHLVRRRGQEARLRCSPMKGHSHVYWYRQLPEEGLKFMVYLQKENIIDESGMPKERFSAEFPKEGPSILRIQQVVRGDSAAYFCASSPPGQTRSGYTFGSGTRLTVV.

In its sample, this clonotype was seen a few times. This chain joins TRBV12-3 or TRBV12-4 and TRBJ2-5, with 8 positions matching TRBD1. This CDR3 spans 12 amino acids. V gave up 6 bases and J gave up 12 bases; unmatched junction bases: 9. CDR3 amino acids: CASSPQGTGKYF. Written as DNA, the CDR3 is TGTGCCAGCAGCCCTCAGGGGACAGGCAAGTACTTC.

This chain uses TRBV15 with TRBJ2-1, with 7 bases fitting TRBD2. CDR1 is LNHNV, CDR2 YYDKDF, per germline (reference sequence). The CDR3 consists of 16 residues. Trimming cost V 1 base and J 4 bases; bases outside gene matches: 7. The CDR3 protein is CATSRGGLGRYNEQFF. The DNA of the CDR3 is TGTGCCACCAGCAGAGGAGGACTAGGACGATACAATGAGCAGTTCTTC.

This clonotype was detected many times. The chain joins TRBV5-6 to TRBJ1-1; the match to TRBD1 covers 7 bases. The CDR3 is made up of 14 amino acids. Germline V gene lookup returns CDR1 SGHDT and CDR2 YYEEEE. Trimming at V came to 4 bases and at J to 1 base, leaving 4 bases not matched to a gene. CDR3 protein: CASSVTGSNTEAFF. CDR3 nucleotides: TGTGCCAGCAGCGTGACAGGGTCGAACACTGAAGCTTTCTTT.

The chain carries TRBV19 and TRBJ2-2; weak D call: TRBD2 (6 bases). This CDR3 comprises 14 residues. Germline CDR1 and CDR2: LNHDA and SQIVND (reference sequence). V was cut by 7 bases and J by 5 bases, with 14 bases left in between. CDR3 sequence reads: CASNHPGETGELFF. CDR3 nucleotide sequence: TGTGCCAGTAATCATCCGGGGGAAACCGGGGAGCTGTTTTTT.

The chain joins TRBV5-1 to TRBJ2-5, with unresolved D. CDR1 and CDR2 (germline): SGHRS, YFSETQ. The CDR3 has 14 residues. The V end lost 4 bases, the J end lost 5 bases, and 15 bases lay between the germline ends. This CDR3 is CASSPLVATETQYF. Here the CDR3 DNA reads TGCGCCAGCAGCCCCCTTGTAGCCACGGAGACCCAGTACTTC. Combining the CDR3 with reference TRBV5-1 and TRBJ2-5 gives the whole variable domain KAGVTQTPRYLIKTRGQQVTLSCSPISGHRSVSWYQQTPGQGLQFLFEYFSETQRNKGNFPGRFSGRQFSNSRSEMNVSTLELGDSALYLCASSPLVATETQYFGPGTRLLVL.

The rearrangement links TRBV3-1 to TRBJ2-4; possibly TRBD2 for D (6 bases). Germline V gene lookup returns CDR1 LGHDT and CDR2 YNNKEL (reference sequence). Trimming removed 2 bases from V and 5 bases from J, with 10 bases in between. This CDR3 comprises 14 residues. The CDR3 loop reads CASSQWRDENIQYF. Here the CDR3 DNA reads TGTGCCAGCAGCCAATGGAGGGACGAAAACATTCAGTACTTC.

The rearrangement uses TRBV19 and TRBJ2-7; D not resolved. Germline CDR1 is LNHDA and CDR2 is SQIVND (reference sequence). This CDR3 spans 15 amino acids. V lost 3 bases to trimming and J lost 0 bases, with 12 bases between them. DNA for the CDR3: TGTGCCAGTAGTATCGGGCAGCTAGACTCCTACGAGCAGTACTTC. This sequence encodes CASSIGQLDSYEQYF.

V is TRBV5-4 and J is TRBJ2-3, with D maybe TRBD2 (5 bases). V lost 7 bases, J lost 0 bases, and 18 bases lay in between. The CDR3 runs 16 residues. The germline V gene encodes CDR1 SGHNT and CDR2 YYREEE (reference sequence). The CDR3 nucleotides read TGTGCCAGCCTTCCGAGCGGAGACACTAGCACAGATACGCAGTATTTT. This translates into CASLPSGDTSTDTQYF. The variable domain in full, completed from reference TRBV5-4 and TRBJ2-3, reads ETGVTQSPTHLIKTRGQQVTLRCSSQSGHNTVSWYQQALGQGPQFIFQYYREEENGRGNFPPRFSGLQFPNYSSELNVNALELDDSALYLCASLPSGDTSTDTQYFGPGTRLTVL.

This clonotype was picked up many times. This rearrangement joins TRBV2 to TRBJ2-3; tentatively, D is TRBD1 (5 bases). This CDR3 is 12 amino acids long. The V gene lost 7 bases and the J gene lost 3 bases, with 8 bases spanning the gap. Germline assignment: CDR1 SNHLY and CDR2 FYNNEI. This CDR3 reads CASNRQTDTQYF. The CDR3 DNA is TGTGCCAGCAACCGACAGACAGATACGCAGTATTTT. Filled out from reference TRBV2 and TRBJ2-3, the complete variable domain reads EPEVTQTPSHQVTQMGQEVILRCVPISNHLYFYWYRQILGQKVEFLVSFYNNEISEKSEIFDDQFSVERPDGSNFTLKIRSTKLEDSAMYFCASNRQTDTQYFGPGTRLTVL.

This clonotype was seen a few times. V and J are TRBV13 and TRBJ2-2; D unclear. This CDR3 has 12 amino acids. V lost 6 bases and J 6 bases, leaving 8 bases between the germline ends. Per germline, CDR1 PRHDT and CDR2 FYEKMQ (reference sequence). The CDR3 reads CASSYVPGELFF. The CDR3 DNA follows: TGTGCCAGCAGTTACGTTCCCGGGGAGCTGTTTTTT.

This clonotype appeared a few times. The CDR3 DNA follows: TGTGCCAGTAGTATTAATCTTGGCTACACCTTC. Protein: CASSINLGYTF. The chain joins TRBV19 to TRBJ1-2, with D uncertain. V gave up 3 bases and J gave up 7 bases, with 6 bases separating them. This CDR3 comprises 11 residues. Germline CDR1 reads LNHDA; CDR2 reads SQIVND (reference sequence).

There are a few counts of this clonotype. V is TRBV10-3 and J is TRBJ2-3, with unresolved D. The CDR3 extends over 14 amino acids. The V and J ends lost 7 bases and 0 bases respectively, with 11 bases between them. Germline values: CDR1 ENHRY, CDR2 SYGVKD. DNA for the CDR3: TGTGCCATCACCCCTGGTAGTAGCACAGATACGCAGTATTTT. Encoded protein: CAITPGSSTDTQYF.

The J gene is TRBJ1-5, the V gene TRBV29-1; a possible D gene is TRBD1 (5 bases). CDR3 length equals 13 residues. Germline loops: CDR1 SQVTM, CDR2 ANQGSEA. Trimming took off 1 base at V and 7 bases at J, with 11 bases between the two ends. CDR3 residues: CSVEVGEGQPQHF. In DNA, the CDR3 is TGCAGCGTTGAAGTGGGGGAGGGCCAGCCCCAGCATTTT.

This clonotype occurred a few times. The genes are TRBV11-3 and TRBJ2-5; D remains ambiguous. The CDR3 is 13 amino acids. The V and J ends lost 1 base and 6 bases respectively, with 9 bases between them. Germline CDR1 SGHNT, CDR2 YENEEA. CDR3 region: CASSLGLGKTQYF. DNA of the CDR3: TGTGCCAGCAGCTTAGGGCTGGGAAAGACCCAGTACTTC.

This chain uses TRBV7-9 with TRBJ2-7; 8 bases are a match to TRBD1. The trim removed 3 bases at V and 6 bases at J, leaving 7 bases unmatched. Germline V gene sequence: CDR1 SEHNR, CDR2 FQNEAQ (reference sequence). The CDR3 extends over 14 amino acids. CDR3 bases: TGTGCCAGCAGCTTGGTATCAGGGGGCTTCGAGCAGTACTTC. Amino acid sequence: CASSLVSGGFEQYF.

CDR3 nucleotides: TGCGCCAGCAGCTTCCCCGGGGGGGCCGGGGAGCTGTTTTTT. Its translation: CASSFPGGAGELFF. The J gene is TRBJ2-2, the V gene TRBV5-1; TRBD2 aligns across 8 bases. Losses at the gene ends were 2 bases for V and 6 bases for J; bases not matched to a gene: 3. This CDR3 spans 14 amino acids. Germline V gene data show CDR1 as SGHRS and CDR2 as YFSETQ.

This clonotype was seen a handful of times. The chain uses TRBV4-2 and TRBJ2-3, with D perhaps matching TRBD1 or TRBD2 (5 bases each). The CDR3 spans 16 residues. CDR1 and CDR2 (germline): LGHNA, YNFKEQ. Trimming cost V 4 bases and J 3 bases, with 17 bases left between them. The CDR3 DNA reads TGTGCCAGCAGCCCTGGGACGGATCGAGCGACAGATACGCAGTATTTT. Protein sequence: CASSPGTDRATDTQYF.